This entry lists 25 T cell receptor beta chains sequenced from one sample in a study of T cells in Graves' hyperthyroidism and ophthalmopathy. RNA transcripts provided the source from which TCR beta CDR3 regions were amplified. The primer set for the first-round RT-PCR of the TCR CDR3 was HTBI. TCRdb re-called the multiplex PCR reads with MiXCR, one entry per CDR3 protein. Among over 400,000 distinct CDR3 sequences listed, roughly 15% were seen once. Specimen: blood. These receptors came from a young man with Graves' ophthalmopathy.

There are many counts of this clonotype. V gene TRBV15 combines with J gene TRBJ2-1, with TRBD2 matching 9 bases. Germline loops: CDR1 LNHNV, CDR2 YYDKDF (reference sequence). V shed 3 bases, J shed 4 bases, and the junction held 1 base outside the gene matches. The CDR3 extends over 14 amino acids. The CDR3 DNA follows: TGTGCCACCAGCAGCGCGGGAGGGTACAATGAGCAGTTCTTC. It specifies CATSSAGGYNEQFF.

This clonotype showed up many times. The chain has TRBV10-2 and TRBJ1-5; perhaps TRBD1 as D (5 bases). This CDR3 has 13 amino acids. Germline-derived CDR1 and CDR2 are WSHSY and SAAADI. With 4 bases removed from V and 4 bases from J, the gap between germline ends came to 8 bases. The CDR3 DNA follows: TGCGCCAGCAGTGGGGCAGGGAATCAGCCCCAGCATTTT. It translates to CASSGAGNQPQHF.

The V and J genes are TRBV7-9 and TRBJ2-6; D remains ambiguous. In germline, CDR1 is SEHNR, CDR2 FQNEAQ (reference sequence). V was pared by 4 bases and J by 0 bases, with 10 bases between. The CDR3 contains 16 residues. CDR3 bases: TGTGCCAGCAGCTCTTGGCAGTTCTCTGGGGCCAACGTCCTGACTTTC. Translating gives CASSSWQFSGANVLTF.

This clonotype was detected a few times. The chain couples TRBV10-3 to TRBJ2-7; TRBD2 might be the D (7 bases). The germline V and J ends were trimmed by 7 bases and 3 bases, with 22 bases remaining between them. This CDR3 has 16 residues. Germline V gene lookup returns CDR1 ENHRY and CDR2 SYGVKD. The CDR3 spells CAIKPGGRGAIYEQYF. The CDR3 DNA is TGTGCCATCAAACCGGGAGGTCGGGGGGCAATCTACGAGCAGTACTTC.

This clonotype has a count of ten or more. The CDR3 DNA is TGCGCCAGCAGCTTGGCCCCGAGACAGGGAGGGTACGACTATAATTCACCCCTCCACTTT. Residues: CASSLAPRQGGYDYNSPLHF. The chain employs TRBV5-1 and TRBJ1-6, with TRBD1 matching over 7 bases. The V and J ends lost 0 bases and 3 bases, in that order; junction bases with no gene match: 15. Germline values: CDR1 SGHRS, CDR2 YFSETQ. This CDR3 is built from 20 residues.

This chain connects TRBV12-5 to TRBJ2-6, with D hard to call. The CDR3 covers 15 residues. Germline CDR1 reads LGHNT; CDR2 reads FRNRAP. Trimming took off 1 base at V and 1 base at J, with 5 bases between the two ends. The CDR3 nucleotides are TGTGCTAGTGGTTTGGAGCAATCTGGGGCCAACGTCCTGACTTTC. Amino acid sequence: CASGLEQSGANVLTF.

This clonotype was counted many times. The V and J genes are TRBV20-1 and TRBJ2-7, with 7 bases identical to TRBD1. Germline loops: CDR1 DFQATT, CDR2 SNEGSKA (reference sequence). CDR3 length equals 14 residues. The V segment lost 3 bases and the J segment 1 base; nucleotides outside the gene matches: 6. The CDR3 spells CSASLRQGSYEQYF. The CDR3 nucleotides are TGCAGTGCTAGCCTGAGACAGGGATCCTACGAGCAGTACTTC.

The table lists this clonotype with a few counts. V is TRBV7-9 and J is TRBJ2-3; maybe TRBD1 (6 bases). Germline values: CDR1 SEHNR, CDR2 FQNEAQ (reference sequence). V was trimmed by 5 bases and J by 4 bases, leaving 16 bases between them. This CDR3 spans 15 amino acids. The CDR3 is CASSPGDLVADTQYF. Written as DNA, the CDR3 is TGTGCCAGCAGCCCAGGGGACCTAGTAGCAGATACGCAGTATTTT.

At least ten counts were recorded for this clonotype. This chain links TRBV3-1 with TRBJ1-1; D not certain. Per germline, CDR1 LGHDT and CDR2 YNNKEL (reference sequence). Trimming stripped 1 base from V and 6 bases from J, with 12 bases between. This CDR3 contains 14 residues. As DNA, the CDR3 is TGTGCCAGCAGCCAAGTCGGTAGCATCTCTGAAGCTTTCTTT. Amino acids: CASSQVGSISEAFF.

The sample holds many counts of this clonotype. The rearrangement joins TRBV12-3 or TRBV12-4 to TRBJ1-1; 10 bases are a match to TRBD1. This CDR3 is 13 amino acids long. The V segment lost 5 bases and the J segment 11 bases; nucleotides outside the gene matches: 8. CDR3 residues: CASSIRQGAGAFF. The DNA of the CDR3 is TGTGCCAGCAGTATAAGACAGGGGGCGGGGGCTTTCTTT.

This clonotype was detected many times. The chain joins TRBV6-5 to TRBJ2-7; the D gene is possibly TRBD2 (6 bases). The V end was cut by 2 bases, the J end by 6 bases, with 11 bases between. The CDR3 runs 13 residues. Germline values: CDR1 MNHEY, CDR2 SVGAGI. Written as DNA, the CDR3 is TGTGCCAGCAGTTACGACGTCGGGGGCGAGCAGTACTTC. This codes for CASSYDVGGEQYF.

This clonotype occurred many times. The chain is built from TRBV12-3 or TRBV12-4 and TRBJ2-6; D possibly corresponds to TRBD2 (6 bases). The germline V and J ends were trimmed by 5 bases and 5 bases, with 19 bases remaining between them. The CDR3 totals 17 residues. The CDR3, as DNA: TGTGCCAGCAGTCTAGGAGGGACGGCCCCCTGGGCCAACGTCCTGACTTTC. This translates into CASSLGGTAPWANVLTF.

This chain connects TRBV10-2 to TRBJ1-3, with D hard to call. Between the trimmed V and J ends, which lost 5 bases and 0 bases, there was a span of 8 bases. CDR3 length equals 14 residues. Germline V gives CDR1 WSHSY, CDR2 SAAADI. CDR3 region: CASSTAHSGNTIYF. In DNA form, the CDR3 reads TGCGCCAGCAGTACAGCGCACTCTGGAAACACCATATATTTT.

The genes are TRBV27 and TRBJ1-3; D is ambiguous. The V gene lost 9 bases and the J gene lost 3 bases, with 9 bases spanning the gap. CDR3 size: 12 residues. Germline values: CDR1 MNHEY, CDR2 SMNVEV (reference sequence). The CDR3 DNA reads TGTGCCAGTGGGCCGGGTGGAAACACCATATATTTT. Amino acids: CASGPGGNTIYF.

This clonotype was picked up a small number of times. This chain links TRBV6-1 with TRBJ2-7, with 14 bases aligning to TRBD2. The CDR3 has 16 amino acids. Trimming took 5 bases from V and 5 from J; bases not matched to a gene: 8. Germline loops: CDR1 MNHNS, CDR2 SASEGT. As DNA, the CDR3 is TGTGCCAGCAGTCTCTCTTCGGGACTAGCGGGAGACGAGCAGTACTTC. Protein: CASSLSSGLAGDEQYF.

The chain is built from TRBV11-2 and TRBJ2-2, with D possibly being TRBD2 (5 bases). Trimming stripped 6 bases from V and 0 bases from J, with 8 bases between. This CDR3 is 14 amino acids long. CDR1 is SGHAT, CDR2 FQNNGV, per germline. The CDR3, as DNA: TGTGCCAGCAGTGCACTAGCGAACACCGGGGAGCTGTTTTTT. Protein product: CASSALANTGELFF.

This clonotype was recorded a few times. V is TRBV6-1 and J is TRBJ1-2; a possible D gene is TRBD1 (5 bases). Looked up from germline, CDR1 is MNHNS and CDR2 is SASEGT. This CDR3 is built from 13 residues. Trimming pared 10 bases from V and 1 base from J, leaving 13 bases between. The CDR3 DNA is TGTGCCACCCGGGACCGCAATAACTATGGCTACACCTTC. It translates to CATRDRNNYGYTF.

In its sample, this clonotype was seen many times. Its ends do not fully match the called genes, so a read error is possible. The chain employs TRBV5-1 and TRBJ2-7, with 11 bases that match TRBD1. The CDR3 runs 14 residues. Germline V gives CDR1 SGHRS, CDR2 YFSETQ. CDR3 in amino acids: CASSLGTGGYEQYF. The CDR3 DNA reads as TGTGCCAGCAGCTTAGGGACAGGGGGCTACGAGCAGTACTTC. The full variable domain, completed using reference TRBV5-1 and TRBJ2-7, is KAGVTQTPRYLIKTRGQQVTLSCSPISGHRSVSWYQQTPGQGLQFLFEYFSETQRNKGNFPGRFSGRQFSNSRSEMNVSTLELGDSALYLCASSLGTGGYEQYFGPGTRLTVT.

This chain joins TRBV10-2 and TRBJ1-2, with 8 bases lining up with TRBD1. The V gene's germline CDR1 is WSHSY and CDR2 SAAADI. V dropped 2 bases and J dropped 4; count of bases not matched to a gene: 9. The CDR3 is 16 residues long. The CDR3: CASSERQTGDFYGYTF. CDR3 coding DNA: TGCGCCAGCAGTGAGAGGCAGACAGGGGACTTCTATGGCTACACCTTC.

V and J are TRBV6-6 and TRBJ2-7; D gene uncertain. This CDR3 is 15 amino acids long. Germline V gene data show CDR1 as MNHNY and CDR2 as SVGAGI (reference sequence). V lost 0 bases to trimming and J lost 0 bases, with 9 bases between them. The CDR3 spells CASSYSMGNSYEQYF. The DNA for the CDR3 is TGTGCCAGCAGTTACTCCATGGGGAACTCCTACGAGCAGTACTTC.

This clonotype came up many times. V usage is TRBV4-1 and J usage is TRBJ2-3; D not certain. Trimming stripped 4 bases from V and 6 bases from J, with 11 bases between. The CDR3 has 13 residues. Germline V gene lookup returns CDR1 MGHRA and CDR2 YSYEKL. CDR3 DNA: TGCGCCAGCAGCCGTTCTGAAGGTGATACGCAGTATTTT. This codes for CASSRSEGDTQYF.

This chain connects TRBV18 to TRBJ1-2, with a tentative D call TRBD1 (6 bases). Looked up from germline, CDR1 is KGHSH and CDR2 is LQKENI. CDR3 length: 18 amino acids. V lost 2 bases and J 4 bases, leaving 23 bases between the germline ends. This CDR3 reads CASSPVLSPQGPFYGYTF. For the CDR3, the DNA is TGTGCCAGCTCACCAGTTCTTAGTCCGCAGGGGCCCTTCTATGGCTACACCTTC.

This clonotype has ten or more counts. V is TRBV9 and J is TRBJ2-5; 10 positions agree with TRBD2. This CDR3 comprises 16 residues. V lost 0 bases to trimming and J lost 5 bases; unmatched junction nucleotides: 7. Germline-derived CDR1 and CDR2 are SGDLS and YYNGEE. The CDR3 sequence: CASSVETSGMRETQYF. CDR3 coding DNA: TGTGCCAGCAGCGTAGAAACTAGCGGGATGAGGGAGACCCAGTACTTC.

This clonotype was detected a few times. In nucleotides, the CDR3 is TGTGCCGCAGGATCCTCGGTAGGGAATGATGGCTACACCTTC. This gives the protein CAAGSSVGNDGYTF. The gene calls are TRBV3-1 and TRBJ1-2, with D uncertain. Trimming stripped 11 bases from V and 6 bases from J, with 22 bases between. The CDR3 is 14 residues long. Germline values: CDR1 LGHDT, CDR2 YNNKEL (reference sequence).

This clonotype was observed at least ten times. The chain has TRBV20-1 and TRBJ2-5, with D perhaps matching TRBD1 (6 bases). Germline V lookup: CDR1 DFQATT, CDR2 SNEGSKA (reference sequence). This CDR3 region has 12 residues. The V and J ends lost 6 bases and 4 bases respectively, with 12 bases between them. Written as DNA, the CDR3 is TGCAGTGCCACAGGGTACGGAGAGACCCAGTACTTC. Amino acid sequence: CSATGYGETQYF.